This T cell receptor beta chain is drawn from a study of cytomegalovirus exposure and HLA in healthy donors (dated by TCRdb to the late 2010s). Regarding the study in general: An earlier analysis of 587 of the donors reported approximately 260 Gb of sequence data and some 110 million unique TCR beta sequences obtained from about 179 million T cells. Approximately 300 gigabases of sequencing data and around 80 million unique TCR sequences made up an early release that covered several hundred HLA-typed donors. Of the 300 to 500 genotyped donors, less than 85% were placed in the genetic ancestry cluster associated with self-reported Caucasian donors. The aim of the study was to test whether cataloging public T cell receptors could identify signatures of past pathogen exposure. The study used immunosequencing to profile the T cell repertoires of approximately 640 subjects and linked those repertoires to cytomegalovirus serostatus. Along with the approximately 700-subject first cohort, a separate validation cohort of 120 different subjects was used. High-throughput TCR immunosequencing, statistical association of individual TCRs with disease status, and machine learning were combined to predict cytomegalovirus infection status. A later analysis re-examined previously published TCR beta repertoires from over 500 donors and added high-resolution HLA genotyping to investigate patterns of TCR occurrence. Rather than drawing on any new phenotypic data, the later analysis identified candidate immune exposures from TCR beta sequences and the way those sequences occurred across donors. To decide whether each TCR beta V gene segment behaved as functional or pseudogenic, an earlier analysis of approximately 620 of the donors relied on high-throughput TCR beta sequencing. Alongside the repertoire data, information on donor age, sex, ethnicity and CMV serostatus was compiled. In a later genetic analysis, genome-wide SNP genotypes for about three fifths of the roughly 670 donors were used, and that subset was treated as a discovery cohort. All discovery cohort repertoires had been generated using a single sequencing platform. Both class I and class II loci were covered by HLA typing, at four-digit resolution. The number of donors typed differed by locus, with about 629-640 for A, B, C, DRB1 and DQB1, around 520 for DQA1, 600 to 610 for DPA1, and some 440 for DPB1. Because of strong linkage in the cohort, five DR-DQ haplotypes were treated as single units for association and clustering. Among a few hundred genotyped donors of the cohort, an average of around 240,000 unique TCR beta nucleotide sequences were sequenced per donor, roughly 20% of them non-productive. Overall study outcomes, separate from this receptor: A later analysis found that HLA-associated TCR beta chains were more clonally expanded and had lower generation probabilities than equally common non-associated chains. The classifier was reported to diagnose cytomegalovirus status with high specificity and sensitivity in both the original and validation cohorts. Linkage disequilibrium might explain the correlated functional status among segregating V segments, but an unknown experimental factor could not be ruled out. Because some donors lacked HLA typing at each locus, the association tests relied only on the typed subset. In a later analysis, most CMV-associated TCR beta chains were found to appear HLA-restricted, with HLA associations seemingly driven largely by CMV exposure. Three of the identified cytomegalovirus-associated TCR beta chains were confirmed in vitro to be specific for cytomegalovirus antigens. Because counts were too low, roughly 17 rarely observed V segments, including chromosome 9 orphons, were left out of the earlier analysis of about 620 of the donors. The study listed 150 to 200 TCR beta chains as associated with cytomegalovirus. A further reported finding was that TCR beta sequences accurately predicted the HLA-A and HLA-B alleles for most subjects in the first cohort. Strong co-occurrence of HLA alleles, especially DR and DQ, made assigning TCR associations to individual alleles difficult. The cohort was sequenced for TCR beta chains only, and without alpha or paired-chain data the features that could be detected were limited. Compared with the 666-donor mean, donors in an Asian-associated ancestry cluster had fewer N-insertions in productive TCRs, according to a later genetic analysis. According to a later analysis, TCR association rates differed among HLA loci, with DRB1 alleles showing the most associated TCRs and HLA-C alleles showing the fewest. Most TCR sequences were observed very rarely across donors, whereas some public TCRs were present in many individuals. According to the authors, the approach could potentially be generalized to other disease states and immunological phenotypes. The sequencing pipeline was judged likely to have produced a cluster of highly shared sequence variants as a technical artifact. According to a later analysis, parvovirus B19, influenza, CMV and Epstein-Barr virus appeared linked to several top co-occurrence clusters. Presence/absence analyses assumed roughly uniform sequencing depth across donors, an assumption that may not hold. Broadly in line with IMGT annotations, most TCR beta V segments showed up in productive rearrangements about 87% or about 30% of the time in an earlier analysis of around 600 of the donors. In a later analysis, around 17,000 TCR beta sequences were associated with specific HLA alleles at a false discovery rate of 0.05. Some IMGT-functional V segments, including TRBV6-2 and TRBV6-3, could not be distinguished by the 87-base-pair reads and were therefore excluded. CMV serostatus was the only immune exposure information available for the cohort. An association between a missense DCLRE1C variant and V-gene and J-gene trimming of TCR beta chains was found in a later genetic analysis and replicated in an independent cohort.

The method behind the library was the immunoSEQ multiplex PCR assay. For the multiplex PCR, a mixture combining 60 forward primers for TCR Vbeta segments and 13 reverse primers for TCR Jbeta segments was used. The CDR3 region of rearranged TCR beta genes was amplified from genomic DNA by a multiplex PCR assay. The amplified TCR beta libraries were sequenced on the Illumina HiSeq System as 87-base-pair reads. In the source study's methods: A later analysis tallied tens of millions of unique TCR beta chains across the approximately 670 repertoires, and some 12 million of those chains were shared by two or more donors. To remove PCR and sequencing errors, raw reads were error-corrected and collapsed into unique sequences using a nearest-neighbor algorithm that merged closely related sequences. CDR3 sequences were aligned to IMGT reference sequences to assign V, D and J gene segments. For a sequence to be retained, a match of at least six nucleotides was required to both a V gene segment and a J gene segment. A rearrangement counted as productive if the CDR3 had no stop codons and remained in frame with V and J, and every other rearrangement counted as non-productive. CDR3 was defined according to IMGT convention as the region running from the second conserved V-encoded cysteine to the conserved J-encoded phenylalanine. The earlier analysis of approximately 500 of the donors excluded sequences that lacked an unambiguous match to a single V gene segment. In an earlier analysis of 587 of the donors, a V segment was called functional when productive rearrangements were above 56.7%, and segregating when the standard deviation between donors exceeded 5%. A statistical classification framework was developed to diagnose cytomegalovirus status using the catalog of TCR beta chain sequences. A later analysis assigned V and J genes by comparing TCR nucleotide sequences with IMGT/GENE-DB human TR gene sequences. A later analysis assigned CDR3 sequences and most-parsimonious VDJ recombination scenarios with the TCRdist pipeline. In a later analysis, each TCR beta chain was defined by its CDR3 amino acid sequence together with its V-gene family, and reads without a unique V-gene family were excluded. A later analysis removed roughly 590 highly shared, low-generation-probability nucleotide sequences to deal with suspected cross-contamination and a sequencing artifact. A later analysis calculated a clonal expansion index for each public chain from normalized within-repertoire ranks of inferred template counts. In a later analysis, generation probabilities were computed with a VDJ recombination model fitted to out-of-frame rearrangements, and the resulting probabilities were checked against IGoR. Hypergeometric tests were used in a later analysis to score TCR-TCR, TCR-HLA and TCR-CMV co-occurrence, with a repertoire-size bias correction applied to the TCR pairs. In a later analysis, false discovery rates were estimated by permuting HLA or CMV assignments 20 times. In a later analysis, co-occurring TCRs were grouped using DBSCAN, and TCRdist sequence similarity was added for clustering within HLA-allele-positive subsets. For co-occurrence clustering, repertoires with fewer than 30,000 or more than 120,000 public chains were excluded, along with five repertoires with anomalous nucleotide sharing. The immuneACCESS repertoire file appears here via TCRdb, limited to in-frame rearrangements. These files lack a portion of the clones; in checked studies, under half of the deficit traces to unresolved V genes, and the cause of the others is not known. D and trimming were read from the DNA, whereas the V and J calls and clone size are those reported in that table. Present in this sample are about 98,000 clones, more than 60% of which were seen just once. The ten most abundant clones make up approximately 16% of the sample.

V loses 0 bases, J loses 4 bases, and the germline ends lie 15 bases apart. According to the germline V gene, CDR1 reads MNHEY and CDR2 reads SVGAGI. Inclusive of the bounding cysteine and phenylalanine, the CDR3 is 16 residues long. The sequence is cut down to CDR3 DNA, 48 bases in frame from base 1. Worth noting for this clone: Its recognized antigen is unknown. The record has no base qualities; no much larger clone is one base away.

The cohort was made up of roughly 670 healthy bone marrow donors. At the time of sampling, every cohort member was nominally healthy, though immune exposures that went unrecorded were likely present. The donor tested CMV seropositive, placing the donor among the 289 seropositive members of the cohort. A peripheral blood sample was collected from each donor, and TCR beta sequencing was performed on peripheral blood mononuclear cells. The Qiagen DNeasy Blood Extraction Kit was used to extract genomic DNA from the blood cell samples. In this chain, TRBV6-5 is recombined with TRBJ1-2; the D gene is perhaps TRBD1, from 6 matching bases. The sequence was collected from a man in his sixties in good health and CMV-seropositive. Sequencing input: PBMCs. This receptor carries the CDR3 CASSYSTAGVSYGYTF. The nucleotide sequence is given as TGTGCCAGCAGTTACTCGACGGCAGGGGTTAGCTATGGCTACACCTTC.